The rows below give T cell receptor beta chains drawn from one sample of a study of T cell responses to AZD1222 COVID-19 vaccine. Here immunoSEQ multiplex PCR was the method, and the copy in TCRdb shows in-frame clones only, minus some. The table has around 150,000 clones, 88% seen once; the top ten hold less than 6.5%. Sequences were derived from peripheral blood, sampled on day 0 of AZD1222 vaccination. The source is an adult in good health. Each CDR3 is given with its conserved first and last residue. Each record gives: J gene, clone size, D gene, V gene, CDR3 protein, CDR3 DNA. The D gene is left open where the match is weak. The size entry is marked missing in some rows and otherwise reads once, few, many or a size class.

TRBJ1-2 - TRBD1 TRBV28 CASSRDSYGYTF TGTGCCAGCAGCCGGGACAGCTATGGCTACACCTTC
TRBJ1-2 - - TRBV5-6 CASSSTGLYGYTF TGTGCCAGCAGCTCGACAGGACTATATGGCTACACCTTC
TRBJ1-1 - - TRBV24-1 CATRFRDGEAFF TGTGCCACCAGATTCCGGGACGGGGAAGCTTTCTTT
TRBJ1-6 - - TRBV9 CASSVAQEDSPLHF TGTGCCAGCAGCGTAGCACAGGAGGATTCACCCCTCCACTTT
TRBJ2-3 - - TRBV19 CASSIGQNTDTQYF TGTGCCAGTAGTATAGGCCAGAACACAGATACGCAGTATTTT
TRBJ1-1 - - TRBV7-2 CASSFDWQMNTEAFF TGTGCCAGCAGCTTTGATTGGCAGATGAACACTGAAGCTTTCTTT
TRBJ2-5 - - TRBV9 CASSSGSQETQYF TGTGCCAGCAGCTCGGGGTCCCAAGAGACCCAGTACTTC
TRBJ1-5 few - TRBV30 CAWSSRGNQPQHF TGTGCCTGGAGTTCCAGGGGCAATCAGCCCCAGCATTTT
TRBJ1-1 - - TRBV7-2 CASSSRVDTEAFF TGTGCCAGCAGCTCCAGGGTTGACACTGAAGCTTTCTTT
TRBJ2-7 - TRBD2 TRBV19 CASSRGTSGTIYEQYF TGTGCCAGTAGTAGGGGGACTAGCGGGACTATATACGAGCAGTACTTC
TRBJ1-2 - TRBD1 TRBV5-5 CASSRLRGRYGYTF TGTGCCAGCAGCCGCCTCAGGGGGCGGTATGGCTACACCTTC
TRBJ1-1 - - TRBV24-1 CATRGSSTEAFF TGTGCCACCAGGGGGTCCAGCACTGAAGCTTTCTTT
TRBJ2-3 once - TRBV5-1 CASSLDGVETDTQYF TGCGCCAGCAGCTTGGATGGGGTCGAGACAGATACGCAGTATTTT
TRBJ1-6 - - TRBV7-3 CASSLRPGSSPLHF TGTGCCAGCAGCTTAAGGCCAGGGTCGTCACCCCTCCACTTT
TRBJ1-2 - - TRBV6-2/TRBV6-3 CASSYLISSNYGYTF TGTGCCAGCAGTTACCTTATTTCCTCTAACTATGGCTACACCTTC
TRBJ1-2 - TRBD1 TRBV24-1 CATSESGTAGRLSYGYTF TGTGCCACCAGTGAATCCGGGACAGCCGGACGATTGTCCTATGGCTACACCTTC
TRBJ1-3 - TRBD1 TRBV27 CASRQGSHSGNTIYF TGTGCCAGCAGACAGGGGTCCCACTCTGGAAACACCATATATTTT
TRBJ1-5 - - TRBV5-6 CASSLGANQPQHF TGTGCCAGCAGCTTGGGGGCAAATCAGCCCCAGCATTTT
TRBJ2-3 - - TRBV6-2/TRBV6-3 CASSYSRGVSQSTDTQYF TGTGCCAGCAGTTACTCTCGGGGTGTCAGCCAATCCACAGATACGCAGTATTTT
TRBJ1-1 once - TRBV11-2 CASTLGRGKDTEAFF TGTGCCAGCACCCTCGGCCGGGGGAAGGACACTGAAGCTTTCTTT
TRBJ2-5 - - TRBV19 CASSITGAGETQYF TGTGCCAGTAGTATAACGGGGGCTGGGGAGACCCAGTACTTC
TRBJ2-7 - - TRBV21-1 CASSKDRHYEQYF TGTGCCAGCAGCAAGGACAGACACTACGAGCAGTACTTC